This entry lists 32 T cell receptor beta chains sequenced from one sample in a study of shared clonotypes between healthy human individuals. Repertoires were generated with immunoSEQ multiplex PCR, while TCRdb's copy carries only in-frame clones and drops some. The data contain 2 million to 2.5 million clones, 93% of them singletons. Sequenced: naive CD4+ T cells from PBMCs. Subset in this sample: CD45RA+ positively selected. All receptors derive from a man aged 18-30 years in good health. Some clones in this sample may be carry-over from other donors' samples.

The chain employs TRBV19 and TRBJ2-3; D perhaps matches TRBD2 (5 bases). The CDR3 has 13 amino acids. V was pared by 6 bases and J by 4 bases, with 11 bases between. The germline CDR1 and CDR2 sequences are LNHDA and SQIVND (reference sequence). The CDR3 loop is CASSLLGADTQYF. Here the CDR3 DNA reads TGTGCCAGTAGCCTACTCGGGGCAGATACGCAGTATTTT.

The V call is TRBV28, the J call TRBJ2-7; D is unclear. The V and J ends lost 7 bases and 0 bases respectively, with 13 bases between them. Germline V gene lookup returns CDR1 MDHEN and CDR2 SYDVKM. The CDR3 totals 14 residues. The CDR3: CASTAFGGSYEQYF. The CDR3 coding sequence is TGTGCCAGCACGGCGTTTGGCGGCTCCTACGAGCAGTACTTC.

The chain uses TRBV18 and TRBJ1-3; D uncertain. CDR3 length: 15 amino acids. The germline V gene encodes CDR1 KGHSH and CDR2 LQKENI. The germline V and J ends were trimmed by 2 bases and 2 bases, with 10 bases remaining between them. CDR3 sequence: CASSPGQNPGNTIYF. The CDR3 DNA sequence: TGTGCCAGCTCACCAGGGCAGAACCCTGGAAACACCATATATTTT.

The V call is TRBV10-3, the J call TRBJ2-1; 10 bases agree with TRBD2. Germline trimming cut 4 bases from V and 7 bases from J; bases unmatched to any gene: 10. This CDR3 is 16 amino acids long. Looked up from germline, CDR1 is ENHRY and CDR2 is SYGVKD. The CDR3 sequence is CAISGSSGSVLNEQFF. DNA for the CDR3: TGTGCCATCAGTGGCTCTAGCGGGAGTGTGTTGAATGAGCAGTTCTTC.

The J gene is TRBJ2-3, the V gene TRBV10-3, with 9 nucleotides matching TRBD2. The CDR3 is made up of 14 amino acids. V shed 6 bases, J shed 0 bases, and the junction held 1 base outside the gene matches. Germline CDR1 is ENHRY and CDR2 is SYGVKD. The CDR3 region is CAISGLASTDTQYF. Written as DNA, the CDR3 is TGTGCCATCAGCGGACTAGCGAGCACAGATACGCAGTATTTT.

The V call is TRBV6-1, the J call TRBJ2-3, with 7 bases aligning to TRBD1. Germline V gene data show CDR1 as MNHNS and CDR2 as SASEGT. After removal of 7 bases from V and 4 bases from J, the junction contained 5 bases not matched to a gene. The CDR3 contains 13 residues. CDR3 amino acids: CASTPQGSDTQYF. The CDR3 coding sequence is TGTGCCAGCACCCCACAGGGGTCAGATACGCAGTATTTT.

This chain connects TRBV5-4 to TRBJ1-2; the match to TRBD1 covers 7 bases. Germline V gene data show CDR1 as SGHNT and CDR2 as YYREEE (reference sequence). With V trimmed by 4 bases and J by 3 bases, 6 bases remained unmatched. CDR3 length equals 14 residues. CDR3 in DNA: TGTGCCAGCAGCGACAGGGTGAGGGACTATGGCTACACCTTC. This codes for CASSDRVRDYGYTF.

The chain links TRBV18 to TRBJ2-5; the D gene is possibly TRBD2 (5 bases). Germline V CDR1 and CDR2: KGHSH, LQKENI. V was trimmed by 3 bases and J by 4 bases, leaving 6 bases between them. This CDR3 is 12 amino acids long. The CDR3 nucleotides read TGTGCCAGCTCACCCGGGATAGAGACCCAGTACTTC. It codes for CASSPGIETQYF.

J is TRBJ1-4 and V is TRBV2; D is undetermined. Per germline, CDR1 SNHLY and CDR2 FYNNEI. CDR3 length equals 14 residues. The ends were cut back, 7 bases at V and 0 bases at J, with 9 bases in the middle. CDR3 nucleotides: TGTGCCAGCAATTGGGCAACAACTAATGAAAAACTGTTTTTT. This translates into CASNWATTNEKLFF.

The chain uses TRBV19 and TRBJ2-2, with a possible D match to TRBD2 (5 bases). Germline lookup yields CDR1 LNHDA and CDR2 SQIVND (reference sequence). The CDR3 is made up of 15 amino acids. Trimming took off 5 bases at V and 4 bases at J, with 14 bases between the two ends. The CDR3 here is CASSEGRMSTGELFF. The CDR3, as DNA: TGTGCCAGTAGTGAGGGCAGGATGAGCACCGGGGAGCTGTTTTTT.

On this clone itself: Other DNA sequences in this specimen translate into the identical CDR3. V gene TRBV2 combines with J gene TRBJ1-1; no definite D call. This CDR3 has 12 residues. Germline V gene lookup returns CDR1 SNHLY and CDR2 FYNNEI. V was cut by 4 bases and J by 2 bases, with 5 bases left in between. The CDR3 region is CASSVGNTEAFF. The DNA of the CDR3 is TGTGCCAGCAGTGTAGGAAACACTGAAGCTTTCTTT.

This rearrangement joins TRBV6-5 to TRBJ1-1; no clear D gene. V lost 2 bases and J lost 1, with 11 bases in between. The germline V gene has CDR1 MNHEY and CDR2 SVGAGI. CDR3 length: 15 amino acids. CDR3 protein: CASSYNRAQNTEAFF. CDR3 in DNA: TGTGCCAGCAGTTACAACCGGGCCCAGAACACTGAAGCTTTCTTT.

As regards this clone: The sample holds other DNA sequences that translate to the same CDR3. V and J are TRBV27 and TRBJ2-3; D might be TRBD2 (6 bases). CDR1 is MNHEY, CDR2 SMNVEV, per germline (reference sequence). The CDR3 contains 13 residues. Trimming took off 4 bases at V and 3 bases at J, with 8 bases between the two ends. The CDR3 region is CASSSLATDTQYF. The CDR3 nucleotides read TGTGCCAGCAGTTCACTAGCAACAGATACGCAGTATTTT.

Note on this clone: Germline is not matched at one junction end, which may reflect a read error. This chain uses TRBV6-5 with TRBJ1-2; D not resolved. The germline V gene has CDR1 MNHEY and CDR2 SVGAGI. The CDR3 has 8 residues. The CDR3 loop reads CASSSIAF. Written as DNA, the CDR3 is TGTGCCAGCAGTTCAATTGCCTTC.

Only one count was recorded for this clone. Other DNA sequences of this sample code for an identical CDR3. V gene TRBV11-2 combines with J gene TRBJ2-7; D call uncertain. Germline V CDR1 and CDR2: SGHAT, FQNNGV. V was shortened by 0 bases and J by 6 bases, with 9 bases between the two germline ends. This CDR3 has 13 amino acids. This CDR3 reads CASSLDRVREQYF. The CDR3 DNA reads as TGTGCCAGCAGCTTAGATAGGGTACGCGAGCAGTACTTC. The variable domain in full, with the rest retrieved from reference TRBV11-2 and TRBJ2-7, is EAGVAQSPRYKIIEKRQSVAFWCNPISGHATLYWYQQILGQGPKLLIQFQNNGVVDDSQLPKDRFSAERLKGVDSTLKIQPAKLEDSAVYLCASSLDRVREQYFGPGTRLTVT.

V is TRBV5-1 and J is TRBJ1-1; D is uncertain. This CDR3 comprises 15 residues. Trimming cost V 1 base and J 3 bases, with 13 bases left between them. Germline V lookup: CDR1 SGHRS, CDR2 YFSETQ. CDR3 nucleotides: TGCGCCAGCAGCTTGTCTTTGCGGAGTTACACTGAAGCTTTCTTT. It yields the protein CASSLSLRSYTEAFF. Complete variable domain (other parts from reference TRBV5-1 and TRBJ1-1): KAGVTQTPRYLIKTRGQQVTLSCSPISGHRSVSWYQQTPGQGLQFLFEYFSETQRNKGNFPGRFSGRQFSNSRSEMNVSTLELGDSALYLCASSLSLRSYTEAFFGQGTRLTVV.

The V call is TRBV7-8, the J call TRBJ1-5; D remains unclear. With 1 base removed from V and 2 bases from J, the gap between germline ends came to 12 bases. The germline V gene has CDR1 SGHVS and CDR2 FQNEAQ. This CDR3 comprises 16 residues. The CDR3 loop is CASSLVSTVGNQPQHF. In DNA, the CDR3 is TGTGCCAGCAGCTTAGTATCCACGGTCGGCAATCAGCCCCAGCATTTT.

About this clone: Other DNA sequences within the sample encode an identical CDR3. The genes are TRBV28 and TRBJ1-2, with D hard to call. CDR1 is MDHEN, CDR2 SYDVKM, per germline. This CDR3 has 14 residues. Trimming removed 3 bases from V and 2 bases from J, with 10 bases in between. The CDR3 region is CASSFEGGNYGYTF. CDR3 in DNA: TGTGCCAGCAGTTTCGAGGGAGGAAACTATGGCTACACCTTC.

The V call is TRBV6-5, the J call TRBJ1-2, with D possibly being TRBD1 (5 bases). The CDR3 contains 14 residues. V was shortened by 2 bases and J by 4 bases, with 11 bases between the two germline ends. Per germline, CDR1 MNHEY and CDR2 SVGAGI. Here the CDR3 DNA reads TGTGCCAGCAGTTACCTCCCAGGGAGCTATGGCTACACCTTC. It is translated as CASSYLPGSYGYTF.

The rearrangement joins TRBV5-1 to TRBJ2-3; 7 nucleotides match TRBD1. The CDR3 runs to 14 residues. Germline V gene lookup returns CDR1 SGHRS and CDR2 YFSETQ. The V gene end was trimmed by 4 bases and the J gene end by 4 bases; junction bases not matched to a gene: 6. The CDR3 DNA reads TGCGCCAGCAGCGCCACAGGGGCCGCAGATACGCAGTATTTT. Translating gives CASSATGAADTQYF.

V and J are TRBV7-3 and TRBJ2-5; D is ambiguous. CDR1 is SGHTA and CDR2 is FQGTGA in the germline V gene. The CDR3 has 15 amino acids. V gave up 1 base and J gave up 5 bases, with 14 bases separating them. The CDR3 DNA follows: TGTGCCAGCAGCTTAAATCCTGGCGGTTGGGAGACCCAGTACTTC. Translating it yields CASSLNPGGWETQYF.

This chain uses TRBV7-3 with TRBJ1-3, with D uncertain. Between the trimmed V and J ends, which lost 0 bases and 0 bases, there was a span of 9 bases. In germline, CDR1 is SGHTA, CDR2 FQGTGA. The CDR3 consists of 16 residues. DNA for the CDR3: TGTGCCAGCAGCTTAACGGCCGGGAGCTCTGGAAACACCATATATTTT. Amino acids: CASSLTAGSSGNTIYF.

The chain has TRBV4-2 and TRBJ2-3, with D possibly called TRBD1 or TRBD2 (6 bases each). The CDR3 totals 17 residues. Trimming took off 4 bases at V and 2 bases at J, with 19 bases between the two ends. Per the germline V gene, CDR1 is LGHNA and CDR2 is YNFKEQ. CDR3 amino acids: CASSRAEQGLNTDTQYF. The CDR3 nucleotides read TGTGCCAGCAGCCGGGCGGAACAGGGACTGAACACAGATACGCAGTATTTT.

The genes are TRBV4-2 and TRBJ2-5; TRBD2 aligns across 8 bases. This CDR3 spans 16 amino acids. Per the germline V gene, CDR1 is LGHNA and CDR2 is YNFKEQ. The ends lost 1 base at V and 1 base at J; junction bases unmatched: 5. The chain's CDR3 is CASSQVLAGTQETQYF. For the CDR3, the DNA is TGTGCCAGCAGCCAAGTCCTAGCGGGTACCCAAGAGACCCAGTACTTC.

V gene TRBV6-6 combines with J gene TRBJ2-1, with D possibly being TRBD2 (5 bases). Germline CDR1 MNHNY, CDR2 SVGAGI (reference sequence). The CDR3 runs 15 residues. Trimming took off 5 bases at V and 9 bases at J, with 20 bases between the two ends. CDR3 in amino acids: CASSGQRTLSSEQFF. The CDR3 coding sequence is TGTGCCAGCAGTGGCCAGCGGACTTTGTCGAGTGAGCAGTTCTTC.

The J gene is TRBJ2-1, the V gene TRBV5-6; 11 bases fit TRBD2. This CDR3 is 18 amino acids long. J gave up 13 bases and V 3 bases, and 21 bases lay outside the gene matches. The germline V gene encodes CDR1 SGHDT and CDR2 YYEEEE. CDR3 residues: CASSSFLTSGIRAVQQFF. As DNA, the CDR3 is TGTGCCAGCAGCTCCTTCTTGACTAGCGGGATAAGAGCTGTCCAACAGTTCTTC.

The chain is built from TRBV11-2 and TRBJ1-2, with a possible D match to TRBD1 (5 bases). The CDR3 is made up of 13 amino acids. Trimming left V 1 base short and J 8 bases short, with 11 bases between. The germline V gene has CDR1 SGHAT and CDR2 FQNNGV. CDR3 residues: CASSLVGGFGYTF. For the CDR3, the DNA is TGTGCCAGCAGCTTAGTCGGGGGATTCGGCTACACCTTC.

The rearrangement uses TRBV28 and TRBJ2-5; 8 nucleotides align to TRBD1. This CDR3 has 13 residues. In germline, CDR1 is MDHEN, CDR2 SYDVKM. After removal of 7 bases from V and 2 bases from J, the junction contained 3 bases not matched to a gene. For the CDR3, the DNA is TGTGCCAGCACCTGGACAGGGCAAGAGACCCAGTACTTC. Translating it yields CASTWTGQETQYF.

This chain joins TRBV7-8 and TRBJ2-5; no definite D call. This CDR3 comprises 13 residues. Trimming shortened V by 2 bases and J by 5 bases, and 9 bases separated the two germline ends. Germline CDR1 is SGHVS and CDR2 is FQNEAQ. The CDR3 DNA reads TGTGCCAGCAGCTTAATTGTCAGTGAGACCCAGTACTTC. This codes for CASSLIVSETQYF.

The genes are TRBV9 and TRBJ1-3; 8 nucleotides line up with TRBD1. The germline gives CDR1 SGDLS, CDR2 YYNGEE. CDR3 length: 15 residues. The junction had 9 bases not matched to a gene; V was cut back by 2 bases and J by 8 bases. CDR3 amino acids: CASSVLGTGEDTIYF. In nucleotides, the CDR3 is TGTGCCAGCAGCGTCCTAGGGACAGGCGAGGACACCATATATTTT.

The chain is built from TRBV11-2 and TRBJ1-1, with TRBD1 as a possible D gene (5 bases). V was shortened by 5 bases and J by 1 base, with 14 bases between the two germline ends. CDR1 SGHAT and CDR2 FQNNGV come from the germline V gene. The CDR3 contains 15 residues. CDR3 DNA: TGTGCCAGCAGCCTCTCGGGGACGGCGAACACTGAAGCTTTCTTT. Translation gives CASSLSGTANTEAFF.

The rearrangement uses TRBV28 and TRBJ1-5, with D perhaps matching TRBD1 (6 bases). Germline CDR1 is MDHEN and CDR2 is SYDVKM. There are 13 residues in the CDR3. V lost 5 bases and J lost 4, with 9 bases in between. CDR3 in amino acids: CASSGQFNQPQHF. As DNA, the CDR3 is TGTGCCAGCAGTGGACAGTTTAATCAGCCCCAGCATTTT.